What follows describes a single T cell receptor (beta chain). Its target is not known. Several immunoSEQ 96-well plates shared each subset's DNA, each plate a replicate. The assay was immunoSEQ multiplex PCR, and TCRdb's table has in-frame clones only and misses some. The table includes around 2.1 million clones, almost 96% detected once. The J segment lost 3 bases and the V segment lost 3 bases, leaving 8 bases of the junction unmatched. Per the germline V gene, CDR1 is SGDLS and CDR2 is YYNGEE. CDR3 size: 17 residues. These data originate in a study of shared clonotypes between healthy human individuals. Findings and limits, study-wide: Four donors shared about 5% of their naive CD4 clonotypes. In contrast to clonotypes shared by all four donors, non-shared clonotypes had lower generation probabilities.

The chain carries TRBV9 and TRBJ2-2; 10 bases match TRBD1. The sample comprised naive CD4+ T cells sorted from blood. This sample's subset: CD45RA+ positively selected. This receptor was taken from a man younger than 30 in good health. CDR3 sequence (DNA): TGTGCCAGCAGCGCACAGACAGGGGGCATAGACACCGGGGAGCTGTTTTTT. It codes for CASSAQTGGIDTGELFF.